What follows are 23 T cell receptor beta chains derived from one specimen sequenced in a study of early T cells in non-severe SARS-CoV-2 infection. TCRdb recomputed calls from the 5' RACE reads with MiXCR, one row per CDR3 protein. The sample holds tens of thousands of distinct CDR3 sequences, around 13% seen once. The specimen was whole blood. The receptors were gathered from an adult who was a healthcare worker with PCR-confirmed SARS-CoV-2 infection or an uninfected control (not recorded which).

This clonotype occurred a few times. The chain has TRBV29-1 and TRBJ1-1, with TRBD1 identical over 7 bases. V shed 7 bases, J shed 3 bases, and the junction held 5 bases outside the gene matches. The CDR3 contains 12 residues. Germline V gene lookup returns CDR1 SQVTM and CDR2 ANQGSEA. CDR3: CSGEGTDTEAFF. CDR3 DNA sequence: TGCAGCGGGGAAGGGACAGACACTGAAGCTTTCTTT.

This clonotype was seen at least ten times. The V call is TRBV3-1, the J call TRBJ2-3; tentative D call: TRBD2 (6 bases). CDR1 is LGHDT and CDR2 is YNNKEL in the germline V gene (reference sequence). CDR3 size: 16 residues. Trimming cost V 3 bases and J 0 bases, with 13 bases left between them. Written as DNA, the CDR3 is TGTGCCAGCAGCCATGCCGGGACTGGAAGCACAGATACGCAGTATTTT. It specifies CASSHAGTGSTDTQYF.

This chain connects TRBV2 to TRBJ2-7; 8 nucleotides line up with TRBD2. Looked up from germline, CDR1 is SNHLY and CDR2 is FYNNEI. J gave up 2 bases and V 8 bases, and 8 bases lay outside the gene matches. The CDR3 consists of 14 residues. CDR3 residues: CASRSSGLAYEQYF. The CDR3 nucleotides read TGTGCCAGCCGATCCTCGGGACTAGCCTACGAGCAGTACTTC.

This clonotype was seen repeatedly, ten times or more. The chain couples TRBV7-2 to TRBJ2-3; a weak D match, TRBD2 (5 bases). The CDR3 has 16 amino acids. CDR1 SGHTA and CDR2 FQGNSA come from the germline V gene. V shed 3 bases and J shed 0 bases, with 13 bases lying between them. The CDR3 sequence: CASSFPLERSTDTQYF. CDR3 DNA sequence: TGTGCCAGCAGCTTCCCTTTGGAGCGGAGCACAGATACGCAGTATTTT.

The chain has TRBV7-9 and TRBJ1-1; 10 bases are a match to TRBD1. This CDR3 comprises 15 residues. Germline V CDR1 and CDR2: SEHNR, FQNEAQ (reference sequence). V was clipped by 0 bases and J by 3 bases; unmatched bases: 1. CDR3 nucleotides: TGTGCCAGCAGCTTAGCGGGGACAGGGGACACTGAAGCTTTCTTT. As protein: CASSLAGTGDTEAFF.

V is TRBV11-2 and J is TRBJ1-2; D possibly corresponds to TRBD1 (6 bases). This CDR3 comprises 14 residues. The V gene lost 4 bases and the J gene lost 8 bases, with 17 bases spanning the gap. Germline V lookup: CDR1 SGHAT, CDR2 FQNNGV. The CDR3 coding sequence is TGTGCCAGCAGCTCCCTCTCCTACAGGGACGGCTACACCTTC. Translation gives CASSSLSYRDGYTF.

The DNA for the CDR3 is TGTGCCAGCAGCTTAGGTGGGGCGGCAGATACGCAGTATTTT. Protein: CASSLGGAADTQYF. The V gene is TRBV7-2, the J gene TRBJ2-3; D possibly corresponds to TRBD1 (5 bases). This CDR3 has 14 amino acids. The V gene's germline CDR1 is SGHTA and CDR2 FQGNSA. The V end was cut by 1 base, the J end by 4 bases, with 9 bases between.

Only one count was recorded for this clonotype. V is TRBV5-5 and J is TRBJ2-3; tentatively, D is TRBD1 or TRBD2 (5 bases each). Trimming removed 1 base from V and 5 bases from J, with 8 bases in between. The CDR3 spans 13 residues. Germline CDR1 reads SGHKS; CDR2 reads YYEKEE (reference sequence). The CDR3: CASSLPGRDTQYF. The CDR3 DNA sequence: TGTGCCAGCAGCTTGCCAGGGAGAGATACGCAGTATTTT. Supplemented by reference TRBV5-5 and TRBJ2-3, the full variable domain reads DAGVTQSPTHLIKTRGQQVTLRCSPISGHKSVSWYQQVLGQGPQFIFQYYEKEERGRGNFPDRFSARQFPNYSSELNVNALLLGDSALYLCASSLPGRDTQYFGPGTRLTVL.

The table lists this clonotype with many counts. This rearrangement joins TRBV7-2 to TRBJ2-4; either TRBD1 or TRBD2 may fit D (5 bases each). CDR1 SGHTA and CDR2 FQGNSA come from the germline V gene. This CDR3 is 15 amino acids long. The V gene lost 0 bases and the J gene lost 3 bases, with 9 bases spanning the gap. The CDR3 DNA reads as TGTGCCAGCAGCTTAGCGGGGGTGAACAAAAACATTCAGTACTTC. Amino acid sequence: CASSLAGVNKNIQYF.

The chain employs TRBV2 and TRBJ2-7; possibly TRBD2 for D (5 bases). V shed 6 bases and J shed 5 bases, with 11 bases lying between them. The CDR3 sequence is 12 residues long. Per the germline V gene, CDR1 is SNHLY and CDR2 is FYNNEI. The CDR3 reads CASRQSGNEQYF. In nucleotides, the CDR3 is TGTGCCAGCAGACAATCGGGGAACGAGCAGTACTTC.

This clonotype was counted ten times or more. The V call is TRBV7-9, the J call TRBJ2-1; D tentatively fits TRBD1 or TRBD2 (6 bases each). V gave up 4 bases and J gave up 9 bases, with 16 bases separating them. Germline lookup yields CDR1 SEHNR and CDR2 FQNEAQ (reference sequence). This CDR3 region has 14 residues. Here the CDR3 reads CASSYSTGAGEQFF. CDR3 sequence (DNA): TGTGCCAGCAGCTACTCCACGGGGGCCGGTGAGCAGTTCTTC.

V gene TRBV27 combines with J gene TRBJ2-3, with 12 bases that match TRBD2. Germline V gives CDR1 MNHEY, CDR2 SMNVEV (reference sequence). The CDR3 consists of 16 residues. Germline trimming cut 4 bases from V and 7 bases from J; bases unmatched to any gene: 9. CDR3 in amino acids: CASSSLRTSGIYTQYF. CDR3 bases: TGTGCCAGCAGTTCCCTCCGGACTAGCGGGATATATACGCAGTATTTT.

This clonotype came up a few times. V is TRBV28 and J is TRBJ1-6; D not resolved. Germline V lookup: CDR1 MDHEN, CDR2 SYDVKM. CDR3 length: 13 amino acids. V was clipped by 4 bases and J by 11 bases, with 12 bases between them. DNA for the CDR3: TGTGCCAGCAGTTGGTCTCCTAGCCCACCCCTCCACTTT. This sequence encodes CASSWSPSPPLHF.

V and J are TRBV6-6 and TRBJ2-3; 12 nucleotides agree with TRBD2. J lost 3 bases, V lost 6 bases, and 1 base had no gene match. The CDR3 contains 14 residues. From germline, CDR1 is MNHNY and CDR2 SVGAGI (reference sequence). The CDR3 region is CASRTSGGTDTQYF. CDR3 nucleotide sequence: TGTGCCAGCAGAACTAGCGGGGGGACAGATACGCAGTATTTT.

This chain uses TRBV19 with TRBJ2-7; D may correspond to TRBD1 or TRBD2 (6 bases each). Trimming took off 5 bases at V and 5 bases at J, with 13 bases between the two ends. This CDR3 is 13 amino acids long. Germline loops: CDR1 LNHDA, CDR2 SQIVND (reference sequence). The CDR3 DNA is TGTGCCAGTAGTCGGTGGGGGGCCCACGAGCAGTACTTC. Its protein is CASSRWGAHEQYF.

The chain uses TRBV11-2 and TRBJ1-1; tentatively, D is TRBD1 (6 bases). The CDR3 spans 16 residues. Trimming cost V 2 bases and J 0 bases, with 13 bases left between them. Germline CDR1 is SGHAT and CDR2 is FQNNGV. CDR3: CASSLFGGGMNTEAFF. The DNA of the CDR3 is TGTGCCAGCAGCTTATTCGGAGGGGGGATGAACACTGAAGCTTTCTTT.

This clonotype was seen more than once but under ten times. The chain joins TRBV6-5 to TRBJ2-7; D is unresolved. This CDR3 is 12 amino acids long. Germline V gene lookup returns CDR1 MNHEY and CDR2 SVGAGI. Trimming took off 4 bases at V and 0 bases at J, with 4 bases between the two ends. The CDR3 DNA sequence: TGTGCCAGCAGTTCGGACTCCTACGAGCAGTACTTC. As protein: CASSSDSYEQYF.

This clonotype appeared a few times. The chain joins TRBV19 to TRBJ2-2, with D perhaps matching TRBD1 or TRBD2 (6 bases each). The CDR3 contains 15 residues. Germline V gene lookup returns CDR1 LNHDA and CDR2 SQIVND (reference sequence). Trimming shortened V by 3 bases and J by 4 bases, and 12 bases separated the two germline ends. The CDR3 DNA follows: TGTGCCAGTAGTATGGGCAGGGGAGGCACCGGGGAGCTGTTTTTT. Its translation is CASSMGRGGTGELFF.

The chain uses TRBV20-1 and TRBJ2-2; the D gene is possibly TRBD2 (5 bases). V gave up 6 bases and J gave up 0 bases, with 11 bases separating them. The germline V gene encodes CDR1 DFQATT and CDR2 SNEGSKA (reference sequence). The CDR3 consists of 14 residues. CDR3 sequence (DNA): TGCAGTGCCGCCCCGAGGGCGAACACCGGGGAGCTGTTTTTT. Its translation is CSAAPRANTGELFF.

This clonotype occurred a few times. The chain links TRBV20-1 to TRBJ1-1; perhaps TRBD1 as D (5 bases). The germline V gene has CDR1 DFQATT and CDR2 SNEGSKA (reference sequence). The CDR3 is 15 residues long. V lost 4 bases and J lost 5, with 20 bases in between. In DNA form, the CDR3 reads TGCAGTGCTACCCCGAAGGGTCAGGGTTGGACTGAAGCTTTCTTT. It specifies CSATPKGQGWTEAFF.

This clonotype was observed at least ten times. The chain links TRBV25-1 to TRBJ1-5; D unclear. Trimming removed 1 base from V and 3 bases from J, with 7 bases in between. The CDR3 covers 14 residues. CDR1 is MGHDK and CDR2 is SYGVNS in the germline V gene. Here the CDR3 reads CASSEFGTNQPQHF. The DNA of the CDR3 is TGTGCCAGCAGTGAATTCGGCACCAATCAGCCCCAGCATTTT.

This clonotype was counted between two and nine times. The rearrangement joins TRBV24-1 to TRBJ2-2; TRBD2 matches 14 bases. Germline V gene lookup returns CDR1 KGHDR and CDR2 SFDVKD. The CDR3 has 17 residues. Germline trimming cut 3 bases from V and 6 bases from J; bases unmatched to any gene: 5. In DNA, the CDR3 is TGTGCCACCAGTGATCAGGGACTAGCGGGAGCCCCCGGGGAGCTGTTTTTT. This gives the protein CATSDQGLAGAPGELFF.

The chain links TRBV19 to TRBJ2-5; TRBD1 is a possible D gene (6 bases). CDR1 is LNHDA, CDR2 SQIVND, per germline (reference sequence). Trimming removed 4 bases at V and 13 bases at J, with 16 bases between. The CDR3 loop spans 12 amino acids. CDR3: CASSTTPGHPYF. CDR3 nucleotides: TGTGCCAGTAGTACTACACCGGGACACCCGTACTTC.